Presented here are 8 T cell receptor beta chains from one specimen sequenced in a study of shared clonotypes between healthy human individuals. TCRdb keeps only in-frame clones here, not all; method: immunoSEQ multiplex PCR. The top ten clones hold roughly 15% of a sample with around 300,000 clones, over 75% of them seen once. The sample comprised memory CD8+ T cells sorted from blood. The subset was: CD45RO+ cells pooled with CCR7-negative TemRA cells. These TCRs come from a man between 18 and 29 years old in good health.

CDR3 nucleotides: TGTGCCAGCAGCCCCAGGGGACTAGCTAACTTCTTC. Translation: CASSPRGLANFF. The chain uses TRBV7-9 and TRBJ2-1; 9 bases map to TRBD2. The CDR3 spans 12 residues. Germline lookup yields CDR1 SEHNR and CDR2 FQNEAQ (reference sequence). V lost 5 bases and J lost 16; bases outside the gene matches: 9.

In DNA, the CDR3 is TGTGCCAGCAGCTTTAGCGGGGAGGAGACCCAGTACTTC. The encoded protein is CASSFSGEETQYF. The rearrangement uses TRBV5-4 and TRBJ2-5; 8 nucleotides line up with TRBD2. V trimming: 2 bases; J trimming: 5 bases; junction bases outside the gene matches: 2. The germline gives CDR1 SGHNT, CDR2 YYREEE (reference sequence). The CDR3 is made up of 13 amino acids.

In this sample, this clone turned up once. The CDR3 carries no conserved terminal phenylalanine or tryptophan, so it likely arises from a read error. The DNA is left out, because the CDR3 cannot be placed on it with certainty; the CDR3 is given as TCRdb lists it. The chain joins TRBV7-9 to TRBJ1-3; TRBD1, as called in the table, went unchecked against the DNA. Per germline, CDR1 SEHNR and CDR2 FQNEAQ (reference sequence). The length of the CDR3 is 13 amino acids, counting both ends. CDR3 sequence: CASSTQGSDSSHL.

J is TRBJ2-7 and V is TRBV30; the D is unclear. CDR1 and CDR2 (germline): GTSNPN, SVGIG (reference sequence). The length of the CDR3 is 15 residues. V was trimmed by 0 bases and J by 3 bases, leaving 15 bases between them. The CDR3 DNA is TGTGCCTGGAGTGTACCTGCGGAACAGCTCTACGAGCAGTACTTC. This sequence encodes CAWSVPAEQLYEQYF.

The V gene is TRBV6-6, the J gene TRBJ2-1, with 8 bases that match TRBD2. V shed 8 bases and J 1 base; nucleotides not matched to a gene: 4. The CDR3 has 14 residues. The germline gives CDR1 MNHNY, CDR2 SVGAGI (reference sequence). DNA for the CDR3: TGTGCCAGCGGTCGCGGGGGGTCCTACAATGAGCAGTTCTTC. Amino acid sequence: CASGRGGSYNEQFF.

The CDR3 is CASSFQLAGGQMRIYNEQFF. In nucleotides, the CDR3 is TGTGCCAGCAGCTTCCAACTAGCGGGAGGGCAGATGAGGATATACAATGAGCAGTTCTTC. The chain joins TRBV7-8 to TRBJ2-1; 13 nucleotides agree with TRBD2. CDR1 and CDR2 (germline): SGHVS, FQNEAQ. The CDR3 loop spans 20 amino acids. V lost 3 bases to trimming and J lost 4 bases; unmatched junction nucleotides: 15.

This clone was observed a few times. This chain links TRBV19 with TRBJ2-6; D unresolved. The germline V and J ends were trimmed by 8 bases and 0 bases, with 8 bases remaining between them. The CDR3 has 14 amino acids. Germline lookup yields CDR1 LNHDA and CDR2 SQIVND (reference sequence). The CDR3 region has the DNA TGTGCCAGTTCCGACGCCTCTGGGGCCAACGTCCTGACTTTC. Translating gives CASSDASGANVLTF.

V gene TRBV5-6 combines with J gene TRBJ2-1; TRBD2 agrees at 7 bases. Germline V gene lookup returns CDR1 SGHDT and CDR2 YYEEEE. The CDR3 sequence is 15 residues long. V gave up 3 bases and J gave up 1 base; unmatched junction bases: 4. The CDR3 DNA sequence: TGTGCCAGCAGCTCCGGGACTACTTCCTACAATGAGCAGTTCTTC. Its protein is CASSSGTTSYNEQFF.